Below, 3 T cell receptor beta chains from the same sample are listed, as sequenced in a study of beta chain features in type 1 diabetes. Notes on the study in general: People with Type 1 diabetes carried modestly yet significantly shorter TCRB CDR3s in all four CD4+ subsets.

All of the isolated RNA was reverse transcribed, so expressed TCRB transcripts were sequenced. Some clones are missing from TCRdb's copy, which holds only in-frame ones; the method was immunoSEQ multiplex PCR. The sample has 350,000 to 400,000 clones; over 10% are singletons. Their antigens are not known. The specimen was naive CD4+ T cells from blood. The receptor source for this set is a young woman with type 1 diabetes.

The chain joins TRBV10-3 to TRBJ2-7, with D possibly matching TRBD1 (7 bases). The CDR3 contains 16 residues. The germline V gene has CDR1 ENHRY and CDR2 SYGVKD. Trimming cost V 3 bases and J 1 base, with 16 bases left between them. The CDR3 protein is CAISDPRGEGSYEQYF. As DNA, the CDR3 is TGTGCCATCAGTGACCCCAGGGGGGAAGGTTCCTACGAGCAGTACTTC.

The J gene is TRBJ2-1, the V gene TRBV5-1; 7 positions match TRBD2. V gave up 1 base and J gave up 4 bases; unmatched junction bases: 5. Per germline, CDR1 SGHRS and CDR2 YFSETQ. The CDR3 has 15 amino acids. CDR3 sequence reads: CASSLWASGYNEQFF. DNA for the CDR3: TGCGCCAGCAGCTTGTGGGCTAGCGGATACAATGAGCAGTTCTTC.

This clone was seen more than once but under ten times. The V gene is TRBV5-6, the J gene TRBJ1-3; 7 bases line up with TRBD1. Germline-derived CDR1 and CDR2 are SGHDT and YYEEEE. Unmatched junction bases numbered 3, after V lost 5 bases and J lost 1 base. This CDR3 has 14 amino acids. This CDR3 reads CASRRQGSGNTIYF. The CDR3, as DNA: TGTGCCAGCAGACGACAGGGATCTGGAAACACCATATATTTT. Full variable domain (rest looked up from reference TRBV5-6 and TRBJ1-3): DAGVTQSPTHLIKTRGQQVTLRCSPKSGHDTVSWYQQALGQGPQFIFQYYEEEERQRGNFPDRFSGHQFPNYSSELNVNALLLGDSALYLCASRRQGSGNTIYFGEGSWLTVV.